Reported below is one T cell receptor (beta chain). Here immunoSEQ multiplex PCR was the method, and the copy in TCRdb shows in-frame clones only, minus some. Found here are some 150,000 clones, approximately 92% of them singletons; the top ten hold 4.1%. Germline assignment: CDR1 MNHEY and CDR2 SVGAGI. With V trimmed by 2 bases and J by 3 bases, 4 bases remained unmatched. The CDR3 spans 16 residues. This specimen belongs to a study of control samples from healthy donors and cancer patients. This clonotype was obtained from an older woman in good health. Input material: blood. The V call is TRBV6-5, the J call TRBJ1-6; 7 bases map to TRBD1. The CDR3 protein is CASSYGSGGYNSPLHF. Written as DNA, the CDR3 is TGTGCCAGCAGTTACGGCTCAGGGGGCTATAATTCACCCCTCCACTTT.